Following are 17 T cell receptor beta chains from one sample sequenced in a study of cytomegalovirus exposure and HLA in healthy donors. Primers: 60 Vbeta forward and 13 Jbeta reverse. The assay was immunoSEQ multiplex PCR, and TCRdb's table has in-frame clones only and misses some. The sample yields 100,000 to 150,000 clones, of which the top ten take up approximately 1.8%. What was sequenced was PBMCs. These TCRs come from a man aged 18 to 29 in good health and CMV-seronegative.

V gene TRBV2 combines with J gene TRBJ1-5; D remains unclear. The V end lost 4 bases, the J end lost 7 bases, and 17 bases lay between the germline ends. Germline-derived CDR1 and CDR2 are SNHLY and FYNNEI. This CDR3 has 15 amino acids. CDR3 in amino acids: CASSVGLGGRQPQHF. The CDR3 DNA reads TGTGCCAGCAGTGTGGGTCTCGGAGGGAGACAGCCCCAGCATTTT.

The gene calls are TRBV7-9 and TRBJ2-5; D is unresolved. This CDR3 has 13 amino acids. Trimming stripped 2 bases from V and 13 bases from J, with 17 bases between. Germline lookup yields CDR1 SEHNR and CDR2 FQNEAQ (reference sequence). The CDR3 here is CASSLLLSSFPYF. In nucleotides, the CDR3 is TGTGCCAGCAGCTTACTACTCTCCTCTTTCCCGTACTTC.

This chain uses TRBV28 with TRBJ2-3, with 9 bases that match TRBD2. Germline trimming cut 8 bases from V and 5 bases from J; bases unmatched to any gene: 11. CDR1 and CDR2 (germline): MDHEN, SYDVKM. The CDR3 has 15 amino acids. This CDR3 is CASLRGGYEEDTQYF. The CDR3 coding sequence is TGTGCCAGCCTGCGGGGGGGCTACGAGGAAGATACGCAGTATTTT.

The chain couples TRBV5-6 to TRBJ2-7, with 9 bases fitting TRBD2. Per germline, CDR1 SGHDT and CDR2 YYEEEE. CDR3 length equals 14 residues. Germline trimming cut 7 bases from V and 2 bases from J; bases unmatched to any gene: 7. The CDR3 DNA reads as TGTGCCAGCGGCCGACTAGCGGAGACCTACGAGCAGTACTTC. It specifies CASGRLAETYEQYF.

The chain recombines TRBV2 with TRBJ1-1, with D uncertain. V was pared by 11 bases and J by 8 bases, with 18 bases between. The CDR3 runs 12 residues. Germline V gene sequence: CDR1 SNHLY, CDR2 FYNNEI. The CDR3 DNA reads TGTGCCTTCCCAGGCACCGGGAACGAAGCTTTCTTT. Protein product: CAFPGTGNEAFF.

J is TRBJ1-6 and V is TRBV7-3, with 10 nucleotides matching TRBD1. The CDR3 consists of 15 residues. CDR1 is SGHTA and CDR2 is FQGTGA in the germline V gene. V shed 1 base and J 8 bases; nucleotides not matched to a gene: 2. CDR3 sequence: CASSLNGQGDSPLHF. The CDR3 bases are TGTGCCAGCAGCTTAAATGGACAGGGGGATTCACCCCTCCACTTT.

This chain links TRBV28 with TRBJ2-1, with a possible D match to TRBD1 (6 bases). The CDR3 sequence is 16 residues long. CDR1 and CDR2 (germline): MDHEN, SYDVKM. The ends were cut back, 3 bases at V and 6 bases at J, with 18 bases in the middle. The CDR3 nucleotides read TGTGCCAGCAGTTTTAACTGGGACGACAGGTCCAATGAGCAGTTCTTC. Residues: CASSFNWDDRSNEQFF.

The rearrangement links TRBV11-2 to TRBJ2-7; 8 bases are shared with TRBD2. The CDR3 length is 12 residues. The germline V gene encodes CDR1 SGHAT and CDR2 FQNNGV. J was trimmed by 2 bases and V by 10 bases; bases with no gene match: 4. The CDR3 DNA is TGTGCCACGTCAGCGGGAGCCTACGAGCAGTACTTC. This sequence encodes CATSAGAYEQYF.

The V gene is TRBV4-3, the J gene TRBJ2-7, with 7 positions matching TRBD1. Per germline, CDR1 LGHNA and CDR2 YSLEER. With V trimmed by 4 bases and J by 2 bases, 2 bases remained unmatched. The CDR3 runs 13 residues. CDR3 protein: CASSLGTAYEQYF. The CDR3 nucleotides read TGCGCCAGCAGCCTTGGGACAGCCTACGAGCAGTACTTC.

This chain links TRBV9 with TRBJ1-2; 8 nucleotides align to TRBD1. The CDR3 sequence is 14 residues long. Germline V gives CDR1 SGDLS, CDR2 YYNGEE. Trimming took 3 bases from V and 7 from J; bases not matched to a gene: 8. The CDR3 is CASSGTNRGIGYTF. The CDR3 DNA is TGTGCCAGCAGCGGAACAAACAGGGGGATTGGCTACACCTTC.

The chain is built from TRBV2 and TRBJ2-5, with a weak D call TRBD2 (6 bases). Looked up from germline, CDR1 is SNHLY and CDR2 is FYNNEI. V was clipped by 4 bases and J by 2 bases, with 11 bases between them. This CDR3 comprises 14 residues. The DNA of the CDR3 is TGTGCCAGCAGTGTTCGGAGGGGTCAAGAGACCCAGTACTTC. This encodes CASSVRRGQETQYF.

V and J are TRBV4-1 and TRBJ2-5, with 8 nucleotides matching TRBD1. The assigned J gene may be wrong: the sequence end matches TRBJ2-7 better. Germline assignment: CDR1 MGHRA and CDR2 YSYEKL. The CDR3 spans 16 residues. The CDR3 nucleotides read TGCGCCAGCAGCCAAAAGCCACCGGGACAGGCCTACGAGCAGTACTTC. Translated: CASSQKPPGQAYEQYF.

The V call is TRBV29-1, the J call TRBJ2-7; 10 nucleotides align to TRBD2. From germline, CDR1 is SQVTM and CDR2 ANQGSEA. V was pared by 4 bases and J by 4 bases, with 19 bases of the junction left unmatched. This CDR3 comprises 18 residues. CDR3 loop: CSVVFPGTSASFRYEQYF. CDR3 nucleotides: TGCAGCGTTGTCTTTCCCGGGACTAGCGCCTCATTCCGTTACGAGCAGTACTTC.

This chain joins TRBV7-8 and TRBJ2-1, with TRBD1 matching over 9 bases. This CDR3 is built from 16 residues. The germline V gene encodes CDR1 SGHVS and CDR2 FQNEAQ. V lost 3 bases and J lost 8; bases outside the gene matches: 11. This CDR3 is CASSLSGTGYVDEQFF. The CDR3 DNA reads TGTGCCAGCAGCTTGAGTGGGACAGGGTACGTCGATGAGCAGTTCTTC.

CDR3 region: CASGLAGGTYEQYF. For the CDR3, the DNA is TGTGCCAGCGGACTAGCGGGAGGTACCTACGAGCAGTACTTC. J is TRBJ2-7 and V is TRBV27; 14 bases are a match to TRBD2. The CDR3 is 14 amino acids. The V gene's germline CDR1 is MNHEY and CDR2 SMNVEV (reference sequence). The V gene end was trimmed by 8 bases and the J gene end by 2 bases; junction bases not matched to a gene: 2.

This sequence joins TRBV27 and TRBJ2-1; 7 positions agree with TRBD1. After removal of 5 bases from V and 4 bases from J, the junction contained 8 bases not matched to a gene. The CDR3 consists of 15 residues. Germline CDR1 and CDR2: MNHEY and SMNVEV (reference sequence). CDR3 DNA sequence: TGTGCCAGCAGTCTCCGAACAGGGGCGTACAATGAGCAGTTCTTC. Amino acid sequence: CASSLRTGAYNEQFF.

Worth noting for this clone: Other DNA sequences from this sample encode an identical CDR3 as well. The rearrangement joins TRBV27 to TRBJ1-2; D is possibly TRBD1 (5 bases). The CDR3 has 14 amino acids. Germline V gene sequence: CDR1 MNHEY, CDR2 SMNVEV (reference sequence). Trimming stripped 0 bases from V and 4 bases from J, with 9 bases between. Here the CDR3 reads CASSLSQGSYGYTF. The CDR3 DNA reads TGTGCCAGCAGTTTATCTCAGGGTTCCTATGGCTACACCTTC.